The source of this T cell receptor beta chain is a study of CD8 T cells in ankylosing spondylitis. Study outcomes and limitations: Reactive arthritis synovial fluid and blood previously showed some of these motif variants. Among TCR beta sequences, a motif of several highly homologous variants appeared characteristic of ankylosing spondylitis blood. Reportedly, matched ankylosing spondylitis synovial fluid was significantly enriched for disease-linked clones.

This clonotype was detected ten times or more. Its antigen is still unknown. Generation of TCR beta libraries employed quantitative 5'-RACE incorporating molecular barcodes. TCRdb itself ran the 5' RACE reads through MiXCR, one entry per CDR3 protein. The sample carries around 220,000 distinct CDR3 sequences, roughly a tenth recorded once. The trim removed 0 bases at V and 4 bases at J, leaving 3 bases unmatched. CDR1 is DFQATT, CDR2 SNEGSKA, per germline (reference sequence). This CDR3 is built from 15 residues. This chain joins TRBV20-1 and TRBJ2-1; 10 bases map to TRBD2. The specimen sequenced was blood, either unsorted or a sorted T cell fraction (not recorded which). This clonotype was sampled from a male donor with ankylosing spondylitis or in good health (not recorded which). CDR3 nucleotides: TGCAGTGCTAGAGAGGGACTAGCGCCGTACAATGAGCAGTTCTTC. This codes for CSAREGLAPYNEQFF.